This section outlines one TCR beta chain sequence together with its context. Its antigen remains unknown. Every donor gave approximately 10 milliliters of peripheral blood. Total RNA was extracted at no less than 6 micrograms per sample. The record originates from a study of blood T cells in healthy people across ages. Findings of the study overall: Older age went with lower TCR beta diversity per million T cells, in a roughly linear way. Because sorting was not performed, PBMCs prevented conclusive naive versus antigen-experienced comparison.

Then a second PCR, running about 7 to 11 cycles, was carried out with a sample-barcoded 5' primer and a J-beta primer mix. A single record per CDR3 protein comes from TCRdb applying MiXCR to the 5' RACE reads. The profile shows some 790,000 distinct CDR3 sequences, roughly 26% of them singletons. The CDR3 sequence is 16 residues long. Losses at the gene ends were 3 bases for V and 4 bases for J; bases not matched to a gene: 11. CDR1 DFQATT and CDR2 SNEGSKA come from the germline V gene (reference sequence). The clonotype originates from a woman aged 80 or over in good health. The V and J genes are TRBV20-1 and TRBJ2-5; 10 bases match TRBD1. The sample taken for sequencing was blood. CDR3 in DNA: TGCAGTGCTAGTGACCCAAAAGACAGGGGGCTAGAGACCCAGTACTTC. It encodes CSASDPKDRGLETQYF.